These 14 T cell receptor beta chains were sequenced from one sample in a study of CD8 T cells in Susac syndrome. Random hexamers were used to reverse transcribe an amount of 0.5 to 1 ug RNA. Each CDR3 protein is one row after TCRdb ran MiXCR on the immunoSEQ multiplex PCR reads. The repertoire holds more than 250,000 distinct CDR3 sequences, with about 91% as singletons. The sequenced material came from CD4+ T cells from PBMCs. These receptors were obtained from a human donor with multiple sclerosis.

The count of this clonotype is one. In DNA form, the CDR3 reads TGTGCCAGTACAAACACCCACACGAGCAATCAGCCCCAGCATTTT. Translated, it gives CASTNTHTSNQPQHF. This sequence joins TRBV19 and TRBJ1-5; D uncertain. Per the germline V gene, CDR1 is LNHDA and CDR2 is SQIVND (reference sequence). Trimming shortened V by 7 bases and J by 1 base, and 14 bases separated the two germline ends. CDR3 size: 15 residues. Based on the CDR3 plus reference TRBV19 and TRBJ1-5, the full variable domain is DGGITQSPKYLFRKEGQNVTLSCEQNLNHDAMYWYRQDPGQGLRLIYYSQIVNDFQKGDIAEGYSVSREKKESFPLTVTSAQKNPTAFYLCASTNTHTSNQPQHFGDGTRLSIL.

There are a few counts of this clonotype. The genes are TRBV5-1 and TRBJ2-7; tentative D call: TRBD1 (6 bases). Between the trimmed V and J ends, which lost 0 bases and 2 bases, there was a span of 15 bases. This CDR3 is built from 16 residues. From germline, CDR1 is SGHRS and CDR2 YFSETQ. The CDR3 protein is CASSLAPDRTAYEQYF. The CDR3 DNA is TGCGCCAGCAGCTTGGCACCAGACAGGACAGCCTACGAGCAGTACTTC.

The chain carries TRBV7-9 and TRBJ2-7; TRBD1 matches at 9 bases. V lost 5 bases, J lost 2 bases, and 7 bases stayed unmatched. The V gene's germline CDR1 is SEHNR and CDR2 FQNEAQ (reference sequence). The CDR3 runs 15 residues. The CDR3 protein is CASSVGTGGAYEQYF. DNA of the CDR3: TGTGCCAGCAGCGTAGGTACAGGGGGCGCCTACGAGCAGTACTTC.

The genes are TRBV4-1 and TRBJ2-7; a possible D gene is TRBD1 (6 bases). Trimming took off 1 base at V and 2 bases at J, with 9 bases between the two ends. The CDR3 runs 14 residues. Germline V lookup: CDR1 MGHRA, CDR2 YSYEKL. CDR3 bases: TGCGCCAGCAGCCAAGGATGGGGGCCCTACGAGCAGTACTTC. Translating it yields CASSQGWGPYEQYF.

V usage is TRBV2 and J usage is TRBJ1-6; D unresolved. Between the trimmed V and J ends, which lost 4 bases and 10 bases, there was a span of 11 bases. Germline CDR1 reads SNHLY; CDR2 reads FYNNEI. The CDR3 is 13 residues long. The chain's CDR3 is CASSGRERSPLHF. CDR3 nucleotide sequence: TGTGCCAGCAGTGGGAGAGAGCGGTCACCCCTCCACTTT.

The rearrangement joins TRBV7-8 to TRBJ2-7; TRBD1 matches 8 bases. The CDR3 loop spans 17 amino acids. J lost 6 bases, V lost 0 bases, and 13 bases had no gene match. Germline CDR1 and CDR2: SGHVS and FQNEAQ. The CDR3 bases are TGTGCCAGCAGCTTAGCGTCTAGGCGCAGGACAGGGATCGAGCAGTACTTC. It translates to CASSLASRRRTGIEQYF.

The genes are TRBV20-1 and TRBJ1-5; D is uncertain. Germline values: CDR1 DFQATT, CDR2 SNEGSKA (reference sequence). The CDR3 consists of 13 residues. Trimming shortened V by 3 bases and J by 5 bases, and 11 bases separated the two germline ends. CDR3 amino acids: CSASLADHQPQHF. Written as DNA, the CDR3 is TGCAGTGCTAGTTTGGCAGACCATCAGCCCCAGCATTTT.

The chain employs TRBV20-1 and TRBJ1-2, with 7 bases aligning to TRBD1. CDR1 is DFQATT and CDR2 is SNEGSKA in the germline V gene (reference sequence). Trimming took 1 base from V and 7 from J; bases not matched to a gene: 12. The CDR3 has 15 amino acids. CDR3 residues: CSARARPVDRAGYTF. The CDR3 region has the DNA TGCAGTGCTAGAGCCAGGCCCGTTGACAGGGCTGGCTACACCTTC.

The chain is built from TRBV2 and TRBJ1-2; D perhaps matches TRBD1 (5 bases). This CDR3 region has 14 residues. Trimming shortened V by 6 bases and J by 0 bases, and 11 bases separated the two germline ends. CDR1 SNHLY and CDR2 FYNNEI come from the germline V gene. The CDR3 nucleotides are TGTGCCAGCAGGGGGGACGGGTCTAACTATGGCTACACCTTC. It encodes CASRGDGSNYGYTF.

The rearrangement links TRBV19 to TRBJ1-2; D gene uncertain. The germline gives CDR1 LNHDA, CDR2 SQIVND (reference sequence). Trimming took 0 bases from V and 2 from J, leaving 16 bases between them. This CDR3 spans 17 amino acids. CDR3 amino acids: CASSIDRRAPGNYGYTF. Here the CDR3 DNA reads TGTGCCAGTAGTATAGACCGCCGGGCCCCGGGCAACTATGGCTACACCTTC.

CDR3 protein: CASKLAGGQGNIQYF. The CDR3 nucleotides are TGTGCCAGTAAGCTAGCGGGAGGGCAGGGAAACATTCAGTACTTC. This chain joins TRBV19 and TRBJ2-4; 12 bases map to TRBD2. The V and J ends lost 7 bases and 6 bases, in that order; junction bases with no gene match: 7. CDR1 and CDR2 (germline): LNHDA, SQIVND (reference sequence). This CDR3 region has 15 residues. Together with reference TRBV19 and TRBJ2-4, the CDR3 gives the full variable domain: DGGITQSPKYLFRKEGQNVTLSCEQNLNHDAMYWYRQDPGQGLRLIYYSQIVNDFQKGDIAEGYSVSREKKESFPLTVTSAQKNPTAFYLCASKLAGGQGNIQYFGAGTRLSVL.

This clonotype was observed a few times. V is TRBV5-1 and J is TRBJ2-7, with D possibly matching TRBD2 (5 bases). The germline V gene encodes CDR1 SGHRS and CDR2 YFSETQ. The CDR3 extends over 15 amino acids. V dropped 1 base and J dropped 4 bases, with 15 bases sitting between them. The CDR3 reads CASSLPDEGRYEQYF. CDR3 bases: TGCGCCAGCAGCTTGCCCGACGAGGGTAGGTACGAGCAGTACTTC.

V and J are TRBV4-1 and TRBJ1-6, with TRBD1 as a possible D gene (5 bases). V was clipped by 1 base and J by 0 bases, with 10 bases between them. The CDR3 consists of 17 residues. In germline, CDR1 is MGHRA, CDR2 YSYEKL. DNA for the CDR3: TGCGCCAGCAGCCAAGTACCCGGGGGCTCCTATAATTCACCCCTCCACTTT. Translation gives CASSQVPGGSYNSPLHF.

This sequence joins TRBV7-2 and TRBJ2-7; TRBD1 aligns across 7 bases. This CDR3 region has 15 residues. The junction had 11 bases not matched to a gene; V was cut back by 7 bases and J by 2 bases. Germline-derived CDR1 and CDR2 are SGHTA and FQGNSA. CDR3 nucleotides: TGTGCCAGCACCTGGTCCCCAGGGGGAACCTACGAGCAGTACTTC. Protein sequence: CASTWSPGGTYEQYF.